One and the same sample provided the 16 T cell receptor beta chains below, sequenced in a study of cytomegalovirus exposure and HLA in healthy donors. Data came from immunoSEQ multiplex PCR; TCRdb stores just in-frame clones and leaves some out. Among about 75,000 clones, 70% to 90% were seen once, and the ten largest hold 2.5% to 3.5%. Sequences were obtained from PBMCs. These receptors all come from a man younger than 40 in good health and CMV-seronegative.

This clone was seen a single time. V usage is TRBV30 and J usage is TRBJ2-2; 8 nucleotides match TRBD2. V shed 0 bases, J shed 8 bases, and the junction held 8 bases outside the gene matches. The germline V gene encodes CDR1 GTSNPN and CDR2 SVGIG (reference sequence). This CDR3 spans 15 amino acids. CDR3 coding DNA: TGTGCCTGGAGTGTGACGGCGGGGGGAGTGGGGGAGCTGTTTTTT. Translated: CAWSVTAGGVGELFF.

This clone was detected a few times. The rearrangement joins TRBV6-4 to TRBJ2-3; 10 bases line up with TRBD2. With V trimmed by 0 bases and J by 4 bases, 1 base remained unmatched. Germline values: CDR1 MRHNA, CDR2 SNTAGT. This CDR3 has 15 amino acids. In DNA form, the CDR3 reads TGTGCCAGCAGTGACTCAAGCGGGAGGGCAGATACGCAGTATTTT. It codes for CASSDSSGRADTQYF.

V usage is TRBV5-1 and J usage is TRBJ1-2, with 10 bases identical to TRBD1. The germline gives CDR1 SGHRS, CDR2 YFSETQ. Losses at the gene ends were 4 bases for V and 7 bases for J; bases not matched to a gene: 7. CDR3 size: 14 residues. CDR3: CASSDGTGVFGYTF. CDR3 nucleotides: TGCGCCAGCAGCGATGGGACAGGGGTCTTTGGCTACACCTTC.

This chain joins TRBV6-5 and TRBJ2-3; D ambiguous. Germline values: CDR1 MNHEY, CDR2 SVGAGI. The CDR3 extends over 15 amino acids. V gave up 2 bases and J gave up 2 bases, with 11 bases separating them. CDR3 DNA: TGTGCCAGCAGTTACGGTCCCCTACCCACAGATACGCAGTATTTT. Protein sequence: CASSYGPLPTDTQYF.

The count of this clone is one. The V gene is TRBV9, the J gene TRBJ2-1, with D possibly TRBD1 on 5 matching bases. The CDR3 sequence is 16 residues long. Germline V gene lookup returns CDR1 SGDLS and CDR2 YYNGEE. V gave up 2 bases and J gave up 0 bases, with 12 bases separating them. The CDR3 reads CASSVSPDISYNEQFF. As DNA, the CDR3 is TGTGCCAGCAGCGTGTCCCCGGACATCTCCTACAATGAGCAGTTCTTC.

The chain employs TRBV6-1 and TRBJ2-7; 10 bases are shared with TRBD2. This CDR3 comprises 15 residues. Germline CDR1 reads MNHNS; CDR2 reads SASEGT. Trimming cost V 1 base and J 7 bases; bases outside gene matches: 7. The CDR3 DNA follows: TGTGCCAGCAGTGAAGTCCTAGCGGGAGTGTATGAGCAGTACGTC. Encoded protein: CASSEVLAGVYEQYV.

The chain has TRBV5-4 and TRBJ2-7; maybe TRBD2 (6 bases). Trimming cost V 0 bases and J 0 bases, with 10 bases left between them. CDR1 is SGHNT, CDR2 YYREEE, per germline (reference sequence). The CDR3 covers 15 residues. The CDR3 region is CASSLAWGVSYEQYF. CDR3 coding DNA: TGTGCCAGCAGCTTGGCCTGGGGGGTCTCCTACGAGCAGTACTTC.

V and J are TRBV2 and TRBJ2-2; TRBD2 aligns across 8 bases. CDR3 length: 15 residues. Germline-derived CDR1 and CDR2 are SNHLY and FYNNEI. Germline trimming cut 5 bases from V and 1 base from J; bases unmatched to any gene: 3. The CDR3 coding sequence is TGTGCCAGCAGTCGGGAGGGCCTGAACACCGGGGAGCTGTTTTTT. It encodes CASSREGLNTGELFF.

V gene TRBV7-9 combines with J gene TRBJ1-4; D perhaps matches TRBD1 (5 bases). CDR3 length: 17 residues. V lost 3 bases and J lost 3, with 17 bases in between. Germline-derived CDR1 and CDR2 are SEHNR and FQNEAQ (reference sequence). The CDR3 protein is CASSFTPGNVANEKLFF. CDR3 sequence (DNA): TGTGCCAGCAGCTTTACCCCAGGGAACGTCGCTAATGAAAAACTGTTTTTT.

This clone was found a few times. The genes are TRBV30 and TRBJ1-1; the D is unclear. The CDR3 length is 12 residues. The ends were cut back, 0 bases at V and 6 bases at J, with 8 bases in the middle. Looked up from germline, CDR1 is GTSNPN and CDR2 is SVGIG (reference sequence). The CDR3 DNA follows: TGTGCCTGGAGTGTACTTACGGCTGAAGCTTTCTTT. Its protein is CAWSVLTAEAFF.

The chain carries TRBV19 and TRBJ1-4, with TRBD1 matching over 7 bases. Germline lookup yields CDR1 LNHDA and CDR2 SQIVND (reference sequence). V shed 3 bases, J shed 5 bases, and the junction held 6 bases outside the gene matches. The CDR3 is 15 amino acids. This CDR3 reads CASSIRTGFNEKLFF. The CDR3 DNA sequence: TGTGCCAGTAGTATCCGGACAGGATTCAATGAAAAACTGTTTTTT.

The chain joins TRBV7-2 to TRBJ2-1; 7 nucleotides line up with TRBD1. The CDR3 loop spans 18 amino acids. V lost 1 base and J lost 1; bases outside the gene matches: 10. Per germline, CDR1 SGHTA and CDR2 FQGNSA. DNA for the CDR3: TGTGCCAGCAGCTTAGTTGGGACGACAGGGTTTTCCTACAATGAGCAGTTCTTC. This sequence encodes CASSLVGTTGFSYNEQFF.

This rearrangement joins TRBV11-2 to TRBJ2-3, with a tentative D call TRBD1 (5 bases). Germline V lookup: CDR1 SGHAT, CDR2 FQNNGV. The CDR3 totals 13 residues. The V end lost 4 bases, the J end lost 4 bases, and 9 bases lay between the germline ends. The CDR3 bases are TGTGCCAGCAGCTATGACAGCCCAGATACGCAGTATTTT. Translating gives CASSYDSPDTQYF.

The V call is TRBV4-1, the J call TRBJ2-2; 7 positions match TRBD2. This CDR3 is 17 amino acids long. CDR1 is MGHRA, CDR2 YSYEKL, per germline. V shed 1 base and J 7 bases; nucleotides not matched to a gene: 12. The CDR3 DNA follows: TGCGCCAGCAGCCAAGGGGTTGCGCGGGAGCGGAACGGGGAGCTGTTTTTT. It is translated as CASSQGVARERNGELFF.

The chain uses TRBV11-3 and TRBJ2-7; 11 positions agree with TRBD2. The germline V gene encodes CDR1 SGHNT and CDR2 YENEEA. The CDR3 runs 16 residues. J gave up 3 bases and V 8 bases, and 12 bases lay outside the gene matches. The CDR3 is CASALALAGANYEQYV. For the CDR3, the DNA is TGTGCCAGCGCACTAGCACTAGCGGGAGCCAACTACGAGCAGTACGTC.

The chain couples TRBV5-1 to TRBJ1-5; unclear D gene. The CDR3 consists of 15 residues. Germline CDR1 and CDR2: SGHRS and YFSETQ. V lost 0 bases, J lost 1 base, and 8 bases lay in between. CDR3 region: CASSLDGHSNQPQHF. CDR3 coding DNA: TGCGCCAGCAGCTTGGATGGGCACAGCAATCAGCCCCAGCATTTT. Complete variable domain (other parts from reference TRBV5-1 and TRBJ1-5): KAGVTQTPRYLIKTRGQQVTLSCSPISGHRSVSWYQQTPGQGLQFLFEYFSETQRNKGNFPGRFSGRQFSNSRSEMNVSTLELGDSALYLCASSLDGHSNQPQHFGDGTRLSIL.